The rows below give T cell receptor beta chains drawn from one sample of a study of T cell repertoires in cytomegalovirus infection. TCRdb called the reads again in MiXCR, with one record for every CDR3 protein. The sample includes around 740,000 distinct CDR3 sequences, less than 40% seen only once; the top ten take 2.8%. The sample was PBMCs. The receptors derive from a human donor in good health (CMV status not recorded). Some clones in this sample may be carry-over from other donors' samples. Both conserved end residues are part of each CDR3. The D gene is left open where the match is weak.

TRBV7-8	-	14	CASSLGGGGTEAFF
TRBV7-2	-	15	CASSSTRREPYEQYF
TRBV7-6	TRBD2	18	CASSSPSGLAGGSYEQYF
TRBV15	-	13	CATSGRANYGYTF
TRBV28	-	15	CASAGGWAAKNIQYF
TRBV12-3/TRBV12-4	-	15	CASSLRHSYNQPQHF
TRBV28	TRBD1	17	CASSSHRTGRGTGELFF
TRBV7-9	TRBD1	15	CASSPRENRGTEAFF
TRBV6-5	-	14	CASSYGGARSEAFF
TRBV7-3	TRBD2	15	CASSTSGGPQETQYF
TRBV6-1	-	16	CASTPGHTRGSTEAFF
TRBV28	TRBD1	15	CASSSGQGIGETQYF
TRBV27	-	16	CASSLSMGRVTYEQYF
TRBV28	-	14	CASKQGPNTGELFF
TRBV27	TRBD1	13	CASSYWTGGEQFF
TRBV6-1	TRBD2	15	CASSPQLAGVHEQYF
TRBV5-1	-	15	CASSLGGTLTDTQYF
TRBV24-1	-	15	CATRMGGLNTGELFF
TRBV6-2/TRBV6-3	-	13	CASTPYSSQPQHF
TRBV19	TRBD1	17	CASSKAMSTGGDQPQHF
TRBV27	TRBD2	14	CASSPTSRGDVLTF
TRBV28	-	14	CASGGPTTFYEQYF
TRBV12-3/TRBV12-4	-	14	CASSSSGLQETQYF
TRBV10-3	-	15	CAISEGGQGYQPQHF
TRBV12-3/TRBV12-4	-	20	CASSLAHRWSAPWNTGELFF
TRBV10-3	-	16	CAISESTGGVNTEAFF
TRBV2	-	13	CASVGEVVVAQYF
TRBV28	-	11	CASKDSDTQYF
TRBV7-9	-	15	CASTLGIANTGELFF
TRBV19	-	13	CASSIDGGGAQYF
TRBV30	-	13	CAWTMDRAGGYTF
TRBV7-8	-	16	CASSPFGRLNTGELFF
TRBV27	-	19	CASSTIYRDGVNQRYGYTF